Below, 27 T cell receptor beta chains from the same sample are listed, as sequenced in a study of blood T cell repertoires in COVID-19. Repertoires were generated with immunoSEQ multiplex PCR, while TCRdb's copy carries only in-frame clones and drops some. The data contain under 350,000 clones, 80% to 90% of them singletons. The sample comprised peripheral blood. Receptors originate from a man aged 40-49 years with acute or convalescent COVID-19.

This rearrangement joins TRBV5-8 to TRBJ2-3; 9 positions match TRBD1. CDR1 SGHTS and CDR2 YDEGEE come from the germline V gene. The CDR3 is 14 residues long. The junction had 3 bases not matched to a gene; V was cut back by 3 bases and J by 4 bases. The CDR3 loop is CASSWGQGADTQYF. The CDR3 bases are TGTGCCAGCAGCTGGGGACAGGGAGCAGATACGCAGTATTTT.

This clone was found a few times. The same CDR3 is also encoded by other DNA sequences in this sample. The gene calls are TRBV5-1 and TRBJ1-1; D uncertain. The V and J ends lost 0 bases and 1 base respectively, with 4 bases between them. Germline loops: CDR1 SGHRS, CDR2 YFSETQ. This CDR3 is built from 13 residues. For the CDR3, the DNA is TGCGCCAGCAGCTTGGCAGGGAACACTGAAGCTTTCTTT. Amino acids: CASSLAGNTEAFF.

The chain is built from TRBV9 and TRBJ2-7, with D tentatively TRBD1 (6 bases). This CDR3 contains 14 residues. Trimming took off 3 bases at V and 5 bases at J, with 15 bases between the two ends. Germline CDR1 is SGDLS and CDR2 is YYNGEE. The CDR3 DNA reads as TGTGCCAGCAGCGGATCAGGGGCCGTGGACGAGCAGTACTTC. As protein: CASSGSGAVDEQYF.

The chain combines TRBV3-1 (or the pseudogene TRBV3-2) with TRBJ2-2; 9 bases map to TRBD1. From germline, CDR1 is LGHDT and CDR2 YNNKEL (reference sequence). V trimming: 1 base; J trimming: 7 bases; junction bases outside the gene matches: 4. The CDR3 contains 15 residues. This chain's CDR3 is CASSQVTGGYGELFF. The CDR3 DNA follows: TGTGCCAGCAGCCAAGTGACAGGGGGGTACGGGGAGCTGTTTTTT.

The V call is TRBV30, the J call TRBJ1-4; TRBD1 might be the D (5 bases). Deletions cut 0 bases from V and 8 bases from J, with 19 bases between. This CDR3 spans 16 amino acids. Per the germline V gene, CDR1 is GTSNPN and CDR2 is SVGIG (reference sequence). CDR3 in DNA: TGTGCCTGGAGTGTACCTCTCGGGACGGAGGGGGAAAAACTGTTTTTT. Translated, it gives CAWSVPLGTEGEKLFF.

The V and J genes are TRBV7-7 and TRBJ2-2, with 9 bases aligning to TRBD2. The CDR3 length is 18 residues. The germline V gene has CDR1 SSHAT and CDR2 FNYEAQ (reference sequence). Trimming took 1 base from V and 0 from J; bases not matched to a gene: 6. The CDR3 DNA reads TGTGCCAGCAGCTTAGAACTAGCGGGCCGTACGAACACCGGGGAGCTGTTTTTT. Translating gives CASSLELAGRTNTGELFF.

The V and J genes are TRBV7-2 and TRBJ1-1, with 8 bases fitting TRBD1. This CDR3 comprises 15 residues. With V trimmed by 4 bases and J by 5 bases, 9 bases remained unmatched. CDR1 is SGHTA, CDR2 FQGNSA, per germline. CDR3: CASSSQGQGGTEAFF. CDR3 DNA sequence: TGTGCCAGCAGCTCCCAAGGACAGGGAGGAACTGAAGCTTTCTTT. The variable domain in full, completed from reference TRBV7-2 and TRBJ1-1, reads GAGVSQSPSNKVTEKGKDVELRCDPISGHTALYWYRQSLGQGLEFLIYFQGNSAPDKSGLPSDRFSAERTGGSVSTLTIQRTQQEDSAVYLCASSSQGQGGTEAFFGQGTRLTVV.

This chain connects TRBV3-1 (or the pseudogene TRBV3-2) to TRBJ1-1, with D hard to call. The CDR3 covers 15 residues. Trimming took 4 bases from V and 3 from J, leaving 15 bases between them. In germline, CDR1 is LGHDT, CDR2 YNNKEL (reference sequence). The CDR3 DNA reads TGTGCCAGCAGCCCGAGAGGGTCTACGGACACTGAAGCTTTCTTT. It yields the protein CASSPRGSTDTEAFF.

The V and J genes are TRBV6-5 and TRBJ1-2; D remains ambiguous. Germline V gene data show CDR1 as MNHEY and CDR2 as SVGAGI. The CDR3 extends over 13 amino acids. The germline V and J ends were trimmed by 6 bases and 3 bases, with 11 bases remaining between them. The CDR3 DNA reads as TGTGCCAGCAGCGTTCAGATTTACTATGGCTACACCTTC. This sequence encodes CASSVQIYYGYTF.

As for this clone: The germline gene is not matched at one end of the junction; a read error may be the cause. The J gene is TRBJ2-3, the V gene TRBV27; TRBD1 aligns across 7 bases. Germline V gene lookup returns CDR1 MNHEY and CDR2 SMNVEV (reference sequence). The CDR3 has 17 amino acids. The CDR3 coding sequence is TGTGCCAGCAGTTCACAGGGACAGTACATTAGCACCGATACGCAGTATTTT. Amino acids: CASSSQGQYISTDTQYF.

This clone was picked up one time. The V gene is TRBV5-1, the J gene TRBJ2-6; 13 positions match TRBD2. Germline CDR1 reads SGHRS; CDR2 reads YFSETQ. The V gene end was trimmed by 3 bases and the J gene end by 2 bases; junction bases not matched to a gene: 8. This CDR3 comprises 19 residues. CDR3 amino acids: CASSSLGLAGVAGANVLTF. CDR3 coding DNA: TGCGCCAGCAGCTCCCTCGGACTAGCGGGGGTAGCTGGGGCCAACGTCCTGACTTTC.

The rearrangement links TRBV2 to TRBJ1-5; D is undetermined. This CDR3 contains 13 residues. V was trimmed by 6 bases and J by 7 bases, leaving 13 bases between them. The germline CDR1 and CDR2 sequences are SNHLY and FYNNEI. As DNA, the CDR3 is TGTGCCAGCAGGGGAGAGCTAGCCCAGCCCCAGCATTTT. This sequence encodes CASRGELAQPQHF.

The chain uses TRBV6-4 and TRBJ2-2; D remains ambiguous. V gave up 6 bases and J gave up 3 bases, with 8 bases separating them. The CDR3 totals 13 residues. The germline gives CDR1 MRHNA, CDR2 SNTAGT. CDR3 in DNA: TGTGCCAGCAGCGCCCGGGACACCGGGGAGCTGTTTTTT. It translates to CASSARDTGELFF.

The chain combines TRBV5-1 with TRBJ2-7, with 10 bases identical to TRBD1. Germline V CDR1 and CDR2: SGHRS, YFSETQ. J lost 5 bases, V lost 1 base, and 6 bases had no gene match. There are 15 residues in the CDR3. The CDR3 sequence is CASSLTGQGLNEQYF. The CDR3 region has the DNA TGCGCCAGCAGCTTGACGGGACAGGGGCTTAACGAGCAGTACTTC. Full variable domain (remainder filled in from reference TRBV5-1 and TRBJ2-7): KAGVTQTPRYLIKTRGQQVTLSCSPISGHRSVSWYQQTPGQGLQFLFEYFSETQRNKGNFPGRFSGRQFSNSRSEMNVSTLELGDSALYLCASSLTGQGLNEQYFGPGTRLTVT.

Concerning this clone itself: Compared with germline, one end of the junction differs, possibly owing to a read error. This rearrangement joins TRBV30 to TRBJ1-1; TRBD1 matches 10 bases. This CDR3 is built from 12 residues. CDR1 and CDR2 from the germline V gene are GTSNPN and SVGIG (reference sequence). CDR3 nucleotides: TGTGCCTGGAGTGTAAAGGGACAGGGGCCCCTGTTT. This codes for CAWSVKGQGPLF.

This clone was seen more than once but under ten times. The chain combines TRBV5-6 with TRBJ1-2, with 10 bases identical to TRBD1. This CDR3 has 14 amino acids. V trimming: 4 bases; J trimming: 8 bases; junction bases outside the gene matches: 8. Germline CDR1 is SGHDT and CDR2 is YYEEEE. CDR3 amino acids: CASSPGTGDRGYTF. The CDR3 DNA sequence: TGTGCCAGCAGCCCTGGGACAGGGGATAGGGGCTACACCTTC.

The chain has TRBV19 and TRBJ2-2, with no clear D. This CDR3 region has 13 residues. Germline values: CDR1 LNHDA, CDR2 SQIVND (reference sequence). V was trimmed by 3 bases and J by 4 bases, leaving 6 bases between them. For the CDR3, the DNA is TGTGCCAGTAGTATTACGGTCACCGGGGAGCTGTTTTTT. Translating gives CASSITVTGELFF. Full variable domain (remainder filled in from reference TRBV19 and TRBJ2-2): DGGITQSPKYLFRKEGQNVTLSCEQNLNHDAMYWYRQDPGQGLRLIYYSQIVNDFQKGDIAEGYSVSREKKESFPLTVTSAQKNPTAFYLCASSITVTGELFFGEGSRLTVL.

This CDR3 reads CASSATGTEWEDTIYF. Here the CDR3 DNA reads TGTGCCAGCAGCGCGACCGGGACAGAGTGGGAAGACACCATATATTTT. The gene calls are TRBV5-8 and TRBJ1-3; 7 bases are a match to TRBD1. This CDR3 is 16 amino acids long. Germline-derived CDR1 and CDR2 are SGHTS and YDEGEE. Trimming cost V 4 bases and J 8 bases; bases outside gene matches: 15.

The gene calls are TRBV5-6 and TRBJ2-7; a weak D match, TRBD1 (5 bases). V lost 0 bases and J 4 bases, leaving 17 bases between the germline ends. The CDR3 runs to 16 residues. Germline-derived CDR1 and CDR2 are SGHDT and YYEEEE. The CDR3 nucleotides read TGTGCCAGCAGCTTGGGGGGCAGGTCGAAGGTATACGAGCAGTACTTC. It yields the protein CASSLGGRSKVYEQYF.

This rearrangement joins TRBV5-1 to TRBJ1-2; tentatively, D is TRBD1 (6 bases). This CDR3 contains 13 residues. Germline V lookup: CDR1 SGHRS, CDR2 YFSETQ. V was shortened by 7 bases and J by 6 bases, with 16 bases between the two germline ends. Here the CDR3 DNA reads TGCGCCAGCCGTAGGCCAGGGGATCATGGCTACACCTTC. This codes for CASRRPGDHGYTF.

The chain employs TRBV6-5 and TRBJ1-6; D call uncertain. Germline CDR1 and CDR2: MNHEY and SVGAGI. CDR3 length: 13 amino acids. Trimming pared 7 bases from V and 8 bases from J, leaving 12 bases between. The DNA for the CDR3 is TGTGCCAGCACACCGACGGGATATTCACCCCTCCACTTT. This sequence encodes CASTPTGYSPLHF.

The chain joins TRBV28 to TRBJ2-6; D remains unclear. Germline-derived CDR1 and CDR2 are MDHEN and SYDVKM. Between the trimmed V and J ends, which lost 10 bases and 4 bases, there was a span of 2 bases. The CDR3 is 10 residues long. CDR3 protein: CATGANVLTF. In nucleotides, the CDR3 is TGTGCCACAGGGGCCAACGTCCTGACTTTC.

A note on this clone: This CDR3 is also generated by other DNA sequences in the sample. V is TRBV5-1 and J is TRBJ2-1, with TRBD2 matching 11 bases. From germline, CDR1 is SGHRS and CDR2 YFSETQ. This CDR3 contains 17 residues. J was trimmed by 4 bases and V by 1 base; bases with no gene match: 7. For the CDR3, the DNA is TGCGCCAGCAGCTTGACTAGCGGGGGCGAAACTTACAATGAGCAGTTCTTC. It specifies CASSLTSGGETYNEQFF.

V is TRBV19 and J is TRBJ2-7; possibly TRBD2 for D (6 bases). The CDR3 is 15 residues long. Germline V CDR1 and CDR2: LNHDA, SQIVND (reference sequence). Trimming took 6 bases from V and 1 from J, leaving 16 bases between them. The chain's CDR3 is CASSLEGSGSYEQYF. The CDR3, as DNA: TGTGCCAGTAGCCTGGAGGGCAGTGGGTCCTACGAGCAGTACTTC.

This sequence joins TRBV27 and TRBJ2-1; 8 nucleotides line up with TRBD1. The CDR3 length is 15 residues. Trimming at V came to 5 bases and at J to 0 bases, leaving 3 bases not matched to a gene. Per germline, CDR1 MNHEY and CDR2 SMNVEV (reference sequence). CDR3 amino acids: CASSLQGASYNEQFF. The CDR3 region has the DNA TGTGCCAGCAGTCTCCAGGGGGCCTCCTACAATGAGCAGTTCTTC.

On this clone: Other DNA sequences in this sample translate to the same CDR3. The chain uses TRBV7-9 and TRBJ1-2; D unclear. The CDR3 loop spans 14 amino acids. Germline CDR1 is SEHNR and CDR2 is FQNEAQ (reference sequence). The V end was cut by 3 bases, the J end by 1 base, with 9 bases between. This chain's CDR3 is CASSFGGLNYGYTF. Here the CDR3 DNA reads TGTGCCAGCAGCTTCGGAGGGCTTAACTATGGCTACACCTTC.

The chain links TRBV6-5 to TRBJ1-2; 11 positions match TRBD1. Unmatched junction bases numbered 7, after V lost 6 bases and J lost 7 bases. Germline V gene lookup returns CDR1 MNHEY and CDR2 SVGAGI. This CDR3 region has 14 residues. CDR3 DNA sequence: TGTGCCAGCAGGAGGACAGGGGGCATAAGTGGCTACACCTTC. Protein product: CASRRTGGISGYTF.